The 32 T cell receptor beta chains given below trace back to one sample, sequenced in a study of breast tumors, draining lymph nodes, adjacent tissues. TCRdb redid the calling of the multiplex PCR reads with MiXCR, one entry per CDR3 protein. There are about 130,000 distinct CDR3 sequences in the sample; nearly 20% occur only once, and approximately 3.5% lies in the top ten. Axillary draining lymph nodes of breast cancer patients supplied the node samples. The sequenced sample consisted of axillary lymph node tissue. All receptors come from a female donor with breast cancer. Some clones in this sample may be carry-over from other donors' samples.

On this clonotype: The germline gene is not matched at one end of the junction; a read error may be the cause. This chain joins TRBV3-1 and TRBJ2-1; no firm D call. The CDR3 totals 13 residues. Germline V gene lookup returns CDR1 LGHDT and CDR2 YNNKEL (reference sequence). CDR3 nucleotides: TGTGCCAGCACCCAAGGTTCTCACAATGAGCAGTTCTTC. Its protein product is CASTQGSHNEQFF.

Remarks on this clonotype: This may be a read error: a much more frequent sequence differs by one nucleotide. This chain's CDR3 is CSVQGQDFSNQPQHF. In nucleotides, the CDR3 is TGCAGTGTCCAAGGACAGGACTTTAGCAATCAGCCCCAGCATTTT. The chain combines TRBV20-1 with TRBJ1-5; 7 bases are shared with TRBD1. The CDR3 sequence is 15 residues long. With 7 bases clipped from V and 0 bases from J, the junction kept 9 bases outside the gene matches. CDR1 and CDR2 from the germline V gene are DFQATT and SNEGSKA (reference sequence).

This clonotype was seen ten or more times. It is unclear where the CDR3 begins or ends on the DNA, so no DNA is shown, and the CDR3 is as TCRdb lists it. The chain employs TRBV5-6 and TRBJ2-7; TRBD2, the table's D call, was not compared with the DNA. CDR1 is SGHDT, CDR2 YYEEEE, per germline. The CDR3 is made up of 19 amino acids, end residues included. The CDR3 sequence: CASSFGPWTSSTSGGEQYF.

The sample holds many counts of this clonotype. V is TRBV29-1 and J is TRBJ1-2; 7 positions match TRBD1. J gave up 2 bases and V 7 bases, and 16 bases lay outside the gene matches. Germline loops: CDR1 SQVTM, CDR2 ANQGSEA. The CDR3 runs to 16 residues. The CDR3 DNA follows: TGCAGCGCTGGAATACCCCCGGGACAGCCAAACTATGGCTACACCTTC. Amino acid sequence: CSAGIPPGQPNYGYTF.

This clonotype was seen at least ten times. The gene calls are TRBV11-2 and TRBJ2-7, with D perhaps matching TRBD2 (5 bases). The V gene's germline CDR1 is SGHAT and CDR2 FQNNGV. The CDR3 has 19 residues. Trimming pared 2 bases from V and 3 bases from J, leaving 26 bases between. Here the CDR3 reads CASSLNSVVRGQYSYEQYF. CDR3 DNA sequence: TGTGCCAGCAGCTTAAATTCGGTAGTGAGAGGGCAGTATAGCTACGAGCAGTACTTC.

Ten or more counts support this clonotype. The chain joins TRBV20-1 to TRBJ1-5; D unresolved. Between the trimmed V and J ends, which lost 5 bases and 0 bases, there was a span of 11 bases. The CDR3 spans 14 residues. Germline V lookup: CDR1 DFQATT, CDR2 SNEGSKA (reference sequence). CDR3 nucleotide sequence: TGCAGTGCTCCCCCGACGGATAGCAATCAGCCCCAGCATTTT. It encodes CSAPPTDSNQPQHF.

The CDR3 coding sequence is TGCAGTGCGATCAGGGGGACAGGACATACAGATACGCAGTATTTT. Residues: CSAIRGTGHTDTQYF. This chain joins TRBV20-1 and TRBJ2-3, with TRBD1 identical over 8 bases. The J segment lost 3 bases and the V segment lost 6 bases, leaving 11 bases of the junction unmatched. The CDR3 consists of 15 residues. The germline V gene has CDR1 DFQATT and CDR2 SNEGSKA (reference sequence).

In its sample, this clonotype was seen many times. This chain joins TRBV20-1 and TRBJ2-1; D might be TRBD2 (5 bases). The CDR3 loop spans 10 amino acids. V was shortened by 8 bases and J by 9 bases, with 11 bases between the two germline ends. Germline CDR1 DFQATT, CDR2 SNEGSKA (reference sequence). The CDR3 protein is CSSPRGEQFF. DNA for the CDR3: TGCAGTTCCCCCCGGGGTGAGCAGTTCTTC.

This clonotype appeared many times. The genes are TRBV5-1 and TRBJ1-6; D remains ambiguous. Trimming removed 4 bases from V and 3 bases from J, with 5 bases in between. Germline CDR1 and CDR2: SGHRS and YFSETQ. This CDR3 is 13 amino acids long. The CDR3 coding sequence is TGCGCCAGCAGCGCGGACTATAATTCACCCCTCCACTTT. It yields the protein CASSADYNSPLHF.

At least ten counts were recorded for this clonotype. V is TRBV5-1 and J is TRBJ2-3; D not certain. Trimming cost V 3 bases and J 2 bases, with 7 bases left between them. Per germline, CDR1 SGHRS and CDR2 YFSETQ. The CDR3 length is 13 residues. The CDR3 DNA reads as TGCGCCAGCAGCTCCGGAACCACAGATACGCAGTATTTT. It translates to CASSSGTTDTQYF.

This clonotype was recorded at least ten times. The V call is TRBV5-1, the J call TRBJ2-7; TRBD1 is a possible D gene (6 bases). Per germline, CDR1 SGHRS and CDR2 YFSETQ. Trimming stripped 4 bases from V and 5 bases from J, with 16 bases between. The CDR3 sequence is 14 residues long. CDR3 sequence reads: CASSRGSGVNEQYF. In DNA form, the CDR3 reads TGCGCCAGCAGCAGGGGGTCAGGAGTGAACGAGCAGTACTTC.

This clonotype showed up many times. The junction departs from germline at one end; a sequencing error may be responsible. V gene TRBV6-2 or TRBV6-3 combines with J gene TRBJ1-3, with TRBD1 identical over 7 bases. This CDR3 spans 18 amino acids. Germline V gene data show CDR1 as MNHEY and CDR2 as SVGEGT. CDR3 DNA sequence: TGTGCCAGCAGCGACTACCCGGGACAGTCCCCATCTGGGAACACCATATATTTT. This gives the protein CASSDYPGQSPSGNTIYF.

This clonotype was seen many times. This chain connects TRBV24-1 to TRBJ2-5; D not certain. The germline V gene encodes CDR1 KGHDR and CDR2 SFDVKD. The CDR3 covers 14 residues. V was clipped by 4 bases and J by 3 bases, with 11 bases between them. The CDR3 region has the DNA TGTGCCACCAGTGACCCACAGTTCAAAGAGACCCAGTACTTC. As protein: CATSDPQFKETQYF.

This clonotype was detected many times. The genes are TRBV6-1 and TRBJ2-7; 12 bases are shared with TRBD2. Germline CDR1 MNHNS, CDR2 SASEGT. Unmatched junction bases numbered 3, after V lost 6 bases and J lost 6 bases. This CDR3 has 13 amino acids. The CDR3 region is CASRPGLAGEQYF. DNA of the CDR3: TGTGCCAGCAGACCGGGACTAGCGGGCGAGCAGTACTTC.

With respect to this clonotype: This may be a read error: a much more frequent sequence differs by one nucleotide. This chain connects TRBV9 to TRBJ2-3; D gene uncertain. This CDR3 has 15 amino acids. The germline CDR1 and CDR2 sequences are SGDLS and YYNGEE. For the CDR3, the DNA is TGTGCCTGCAGCGTCGGGCGAGTAGCCACAGATACGCAGTATTTT. Protein sequence: CACSVGRVATDTQYF.

This clonotype was counted ten times or more. The rearrangement links TRBV12-3 or TRBV12-4 to TRBJ2-5; 7 bases are shared with TRBD2. Trimming cost V 6 bases and J 5 bases; bases outside gene matches: 6. This CDR3 has 13 amino acids. DNA for the CDR3: TGTGCCAGCAGCATTGGAGCGGGGGAGACCCAGTACTTC. The encoded protein is CASSIGAGETQYF.

Many counts were recorded for this clonotype. This chain uses TRBV19 with TRBJ1-6; D remains unclear. Germline CDR1 LNHDA, CDR2 SQIVND (reference sequence). The ends were cut back, 6 bases at V and 7 bases at J, with 13 bases in the middle. The CDR3 runs 14 residues. This CDR3 is CASSSGLFNSPLHF. For the CDR3, the DNA is TGTGCCAGTAGCTCCGGACTCTTCAATTCACCCCTCCACTTT.

There are many counts of this clonotype. This chain uses TRBV4-1 with TRBJ2-3; maybe TRBD2 (6 bases). Germline values: CDR1 MGHRA, CDR2 YSYEKL. This CDR3 contains 18 residues. Trimming stripped 0 bases from V and 0 bases from J, with 16 bases between. DNA for the CDR3: TGCGCCAGCAGCCAAGATTTTGCGGGGAGGACAAGCACAGATACGCAGTATTTT. Translating it yields CASSQDFAGRTSTDTQYF.

This clonotype has at least ten counts. The rearrangement uses TRBV11-2 and TRBJ2-5; D is tentatively TRBD1 or TRBD2 (5 bases each). The CDR3 consists of 13 residues. Germline V CDR1 and CDR2: SGHAT, FQNNGV. V was cut by 5 bases and J by 5 bases, with 12 bases left in between. In DNA form, the CDR3 reads TGTGCCAGCAGCCCCCCCGGGGACGAGACCCAGTACTTC. It specifies CASSPPGDETQYF.

This clonotype was recorded at least ten times. The chain is built from TRBV6-5 and TRBJ2-1; D might be TRBD1 or TRBD2, each matching 5 bases. The germline CDR1 and CDR2 sequences are MNHEY and SVGAGI. There are 14 residues in the CDR3. Trimming removed 5 bases at V and 4 bases at J, with 12 bases between. In DNA, the CDR3 is TGTGCCAGCAGTAGAGGGGACGTTTACAATGAGCAGTTCTTC. As protein: CASSRGDVYNEQFF.

With respect to this clonotype: A read error may be the cause here, since a much bigger clone is one base away. The chain links TRBV4-1 to TRBJ2-5; 8 nucleotides line up with TRBD1. From germline, CDR1 is MGHRA and CDR2 YSYEKL. The CDR3 spans 16 residues. The ends lost 3 bases at V and 4 bases at J; junction bases unmatched: 10. CDR3 loop: CASSHGQGPLRETQYF. CDR3 sequence (DNA): TGCGCCAGCAGCCACGGACAGGGTCCCTTACGAGAGACCCAGTACTTC.

As regards this clonotype: This could be a read error, since a much larger clone is one nucleotide away. The chain is built from TRBV12-3 or TRBV12-4 and TRBJ2-1; TRBD1 is a possible D gene (6 bases). The CDR3 runs 16 residues. Trimming shortened V by 5 bases and J by 5 bases, and 19 bases separated the two germline ends. This CDR3 is CASSLIGQIINNEQFF. CDR3 nucleotides: TGTGCCAGCAGTCTCATAGGACAGATAATTAACAATGAGCAGTTCTTC.

Ten or more counts support this clonotype. The chain recombines TRBV7-2 with TRBJ1-5; possible D gene TRBD1, 5 bases. CDR1 SGHTA and CDR2 FQGNSA come from the germline V gene. With 1 base removed from V and 7 bases from J, the gap between germline ends came to 14 bases. The length of the CDR3 is 15 residues. As DNA, the CDR3 is TGTGCCAGCAGCTTAGGGGGCAGGGCGGACCAGCCCCAGCATTTT. It is translated as CASSLGGRADQPQHF.

As for this clonotype: This may come from a read error, since a much larger clone is one base off. V and J are TRBV2 and TRBJ1-4, with D unresolved. The CDR3 has 15 residues. Germline CDR1 reads SNHLY; CDR2 reads FYNNEI. Written as DNA, the CDR3 is TGTGTCAGCCTGGTCAAGTCGGGAACTAATGAAAAACTGTTTTTT. Translated: CVSLVKSGTNEKLFF.

This clonotype was seen ten or more times. The chain couples TRBV20-1 to TRBJ2-7; 14 bases are a match to TRBD2. This CDR3 region has 15 residues. Germline CDR1 DFQATT, CDR2 SNEGSKA (reference sequence). The V and J ends lost 5 bases and 5 bases, in that order; junction bases with no gene match: 8. The CDR3 reads CSAGKGTSGGHEQYF. In nucleotides, the CDR3 is TGCAGTGCTGGAAAAGGGACTAGCGGGGGCCACGAGCAGTACTTC.

This clonotype has a count of ten or more. This chain links TRBV12-3 or TRBV12-4 with TRBJ2-7; either TRBD1 or TRBD2 may supply D (5 bases each). The germline V and J ends were trimmed by 4 bases and 6 bases, with 7 bases remaining between them. The CDR3 runs 11 residues. In nucleotides, the CDR3 is TGTGCCAGCAGTTCTGGGGGCGAGCAGTACTTC. It codes for CASSSGGEQYF.

This clonotype has a handful of counts. This rearrangement joins TRBV6-1 to TRBJ1-4; no clear D gene. This CDR3 has 16 amino acids. CDR1 and CDR2 from the germline V gene are MNHNS and SASEGT. The V end was cut by 5 bases, the J end by 1 base, with 14 bases between. The CDR3 nucleotides are TGTGCCAGCAGTCCAGTGGTTATAGGAACTAATGAAAAACTGTTTTTT. Residues: CASSPVVIGTNEKLFF.

This clonotype came up many times. This chain links TRBV7-9 with TRBJ2-5; D remains unclear. V was shortened by 6 bases and J by 4 bases, with 12 bases between the two germline ends. The CDR3 loop spans 13 amino acids. CDR1 is SEHNR, CDR2 FQNEAQ, per germline (reference sequence). The CDR3 sequence: CASSFGWGETQYF. DNA of the CDR3: TGTGCCAGCAGTTTTGGGTGGGGAGAGACCCAGTACTTC. The full variable domain, with the rest looked up from reference TRBV7-9 and TRBJ2-5, is DTGVSQNPRHKITKRGQNVTFRCDPISEHNRLYWYRQTLGQGPEFLTYFQNEAQLEKSRLLSDRFSAERPKGSFSTLEIQRTEQGDSAMYLCASSFGWGETQYFGPGTRLLVL.

There are many counts of this clonotype. Relative to the germline gene, one junction end is altered; a read error may explain this. The rearrangement links TRBV7-7 to TRBJ1-6; the D gene is possibly TRBD1 (5 bases). CDR3 length equals 13 residues. Germline values: CDR1 SSHAT, CDR2 FNYEAQ (reference sequence). CDR3: CASSLGAGSPLHF. Written as DNA, the CDR3 is TGTGCTAGCAGCTTAGGGGCCGGTTCACCCCTCCACTTT.

In its sample, this clonotype was seen many times. The V gene is TRBV12-3 or TRBV12-4, the J gene TRBJ2-7; 8 bases map to TRBD2. This CDR3 spans 15 amino acids. The V and J ends lost 4 bases and 7 bases, in that order; junction bases with no gene match: 12. CDR3 residues: CASSSAGGLPMEQYF. The DNA for the CDR3 is TGTGCCAGCAGTTCCGCGGGGGGATTGCCGATGGAGCAGTACTTC.

This clonotype appeared many times. V usage is TRBV7-9 and J usage is TRBJ1-2; D gene ambiguous. The CDR3 spans 12 residues. The V gene lost 5 bases and the J gene lost 5 bases, with 9 bases spanning the gap. Germline V lookup: CDR1 SEHNR, CDR2 FQNEAQ (reference sequence). CDR3 sequence reads: CASSETLYGYTF. The CDR3 bases are TGTGCCAGCAGCGAGACACTATATGGCTACACCTTC.

On this clonotype itself: A read error is possible here, since a much larger clone lies one base away. The chain links TRBV2 to TRBJ2-1, with 11 bases that match TRBD2. The length of the CDR3 is 16 residues. Germline CDR1 is SNHLY and CDR2 is FYNNEI. CDR3 sequence (DNA): TGTGCCAGCAGAAAACTAGCGGGGGACTCCTACAATGAGCAGCTCTTC. Encoded protein: CASRKLAGDSYNEQLF. Combining the CDR3 with reference TRBV2 and TRBJ2-1 gives the whole variable domain EPEVTQTPSHQVTQMGQEVILRCVPISNHLYFYWYRQILGQKVEFLVSFYNNEISEKSEIFDDQFSVERPDGSNFTLKIRSTKLEDSAMYFCASRKLAGDSYNEQLFGPGTRLTVL.